Below, 30 T cell receptor beta chains from the same sample are listed, as sequenced in a study of neurological immune-mediated disorders. TCRdb recomputed calls from the 5' RACE reads with MiXCR, one row per CDR3 protein. The sample lists 25,000 or so distinct CDR3 sequences, around 10% occurring once. The sample comprised PBMCs. The receptors shown here come from a man in his 60s in good health.

This clonotype was seen repeatedly, ten times or more. The genes are TRBV11-1 and TRBJ2-3; possible D gene TRBD2, 6 bases. V was clipped by 5 bases and J by 4 bases, with 16 bases between them. The germline V gene has CDR1 SGHAT and CDR2 FQDESV (reference sequence). The CDR3 extends over 15 amino acids. The CDR3 here is CASSLTGDPADTQYF. The CDR3 DNA reads TGTGCCAGCAGCCTAACGGGGGACCCCGCAGATACGCAGTATTTT.

This clonotype was seen at least ten times. V gene TRBV7-2 combines with J gene TRBJ2-1, with D tentatively TRBD2 (5 bases). With 2 bases removed from V and 8 bases from J, the gap between germline ends came to 10 bases. The CDR3 is 13 amino acids. Per the germline V gene, CDR1 is SGHTA and CDR2 is FQGNSA. Here the CDR3 reads CASSLWVGDEQFF. The CDR3 nucleotides are TGTGCCAGCAGCTTATGGGTCGGGGATGAGCAGTTCTTC. The full variable domain, in which reference TRBV7-2 and TRBJ2-1 provide the parts outside the CDR3, is GAGVSQSPSNKVTEKGKDVELRCDPISGHTALYWYRQSLGQGLEFLIYFQGNSAPDKSGLPSDRFSAERTGGSVSTLTIQRTQQEDSAVYLCASSLWVGDEQFFGPGTRLTVL.

Ten or more counts support this clonotype. The rearrangement joins TRBV11-2 to TRBJ2-7, with D possibly being TRBD2 (6 bases). The CDR3 loop spans 15 amino acids. In germline, CDR1 is SGHAT, CDR2 FQNNGV. V gave up 4 bases and J gave up 1 base, with 14 bases separating them. The CDR3 spells CASSSSRDFSYEQYF. For the CDR3, the DNA is TGTGCCAGCAGCTCATCCCGGGACTTTTCCTACGAGCAGTACTTC.

This clonotype was counted many times. This sequence joins TRBV13 and TRBJ2-3; D ambiguous. This CDR3 region has 14 residues. The ends were cut back, 3 bases at V and 4 bases at J, with 11 bases in the middle. The germline V gene encodes CDR1 PRHDT and CDR2 FYEKMQ (reference sequence). The CDR3 loop is CASSFDRVSDTQYF. The DNA for the CDR3 is TGTGCCAGCAGCTTCGATCGGGTATCAGATACGCAGTATTTT.

This clonotype was detected many times. The V call is TRBV7-2, the J call TRBJ2-3; D gene ambiguous. Germline V gene data show CDR1 as SGHTA and CDR2 as FQGNSA. The V and J ends lost 1 base and 4 bases respectively, with 9 bases between them. This CDR3 spans 14 amino acids. CDR3 nucleotides: TGTGCCAGCAGCTTAGGCAGGCATGCAGATACGCAGTATTTT. Translation: CASSLGRHADTQYF. Using reference TRBV7-2 and TRBJ2-3 for the parts outside the CDR3, the full variable domain is GAGVSQSPSNKVTEKGKDVELRCDPISGHTALYWYRQSLGQGLEFLIYFQGNSAPDKSGLPSDRFSAERTGGSVSTLTIQRTQQEDSAVYLCASSLGRHADTQYFGPGTRLTVL.

This clonotype was detected ten times or more. The chain is built from TRBV16 and TRBJ2-7; TRBD2 aligns across 10 bases. CDR1 and CDR2 from the germline V gene are KGHSY and FQNENV. Trimming removed 0 bases from V and 5 bases from J; junction bases left unmatched: 4. The CDR3 extends over 15 amino acids. The CDR3 region is CASSQSTSGMNEQYF. In nucleotides, the CDR3 is TGTGCCAGCAGCCAATCCACTAGCGGGATGAACGAGCAGTACTTC.

This clonotype was recorded many times. This chain joins TRBV20-1 and TRBJ2-7, with 12 bases lining up with TRBD2. CDR3 length equals 15 residues. CDR1 is DFQATT and CDR2 is SNEGSKA in the germline V gene (reference sequence). Unmatched junction bases numbered 7, after V lost 1 base and J lost 6 bases. In DNA, the CDR3 is TGCAGTGCTAGAGGACTAGCGGGAGTTCAGGGCGAGCAGTACTTC. This translates into CSARGLAGVQGEQYF.

In its sample, this clonotype was seen many times. V and J are TRBV20-1 and TRBJ2-7; D not certain. Germline loops: CDR1 DFQATT, CDR2 SNEGSKA (reference sequence). This CDR3 comprises 13 residues. The ends were cut back, 3 bases at V and 0 bases at J, with 9 bases in the middle. The CDR3 sequence is CSARLQNSYEQYF. The CDR3 DNA is TGCAGTGCTAGGCTTCAGAACTCCTACGAGCAGTACTTC.

This clonotype was counted ten times or more. The chain uses TRBV5-6 and TRBJ2-7, with D possibly being TRBD2 (5 bases). The germline V and J ends were trimmed by 1 base and 0 bases, with 14 bases remaining between them. Germline V gives CDR1 SGHDT, CDR2 YYEEEE. This CDR3 is 16 amino acids long. Here the CDR3 reads CASSLYRGTSSYEQYF. CDR3 DNA sequence: TGTGCCAGCAGCTTGTATCGGGGAACAAGCTCCTACGAGCAGTACTTC.

Many counts were recorded for this clonotype. The chain combines TRBV20-1 with TRBJ2-1, with 9 nucleotides matching TRBD2. This CDR3 region has 16 residues. V lost 0 bases and J lost 4; bases outside the gene matches: 7. Germline CDR1 and CDR2: DFQATT and SNEGSKA (reference sequence). CDR3 in amino acids: CSARDVGLAGYNEQFF. The CDR3 coding sequence is TGCAGTGCTAGAGATGTGGGGCTAGCGGGATACAATGAGCAGTTCTTC.

There are many counts of this clonotype. This sequence joins TRBV20-1 and TRBJ1-2; D unclear. The V end lost 6 bases, the J end lost 0 bases, and 14 bases lay between the germline ends. From germline, CDR1 is DFQATT and CDR2 SNEGSKA (reference sequence). This CDR3 has 14 residues. Here the CDR3 reads CSAEVSRTNYGYTF. In DNA, the CDR3 is TGCAGTGCCGAGGTCTCTAGAACTAACTATGGCTACACCTTC.

This sequence joins TRBV11-3 and TRBJ2-7; 11 bases are a match to TRBD1. Near its end, the DNA agrees better with TRBJ2-5, so the J call may be wrong. This CDR3 has 15 amino acids. CDR1 and CDR2 from the germline V gene are SGHNT and YENEEA. CDR3 region: CASSSRTGGMETQYF. CDR3 nucleotide sequence: TGTGCCAGCAGCTCGCGGACAGGGGGCATGGAGACCCAGTACTTC.

The chain carries TRBV6-5 and TRBJ1-1, with 7 bases aligning to TRBD1. CDR1 is MNHEY, CDR2 SVGAGI, per germline. The CDR3 spans 16 residues. The V and J ends lost 2 bases and 1 base, in that order; junction bases with no gene match: 7. CDR3 DNA: TGTGCCAGCAGTTACCGCAGGGGGGGTCGGAACACTGAAGCTTTCTTT. Translated, it gives CASSYRRGGRNTEAFF.

This clonotype was recorded many times. The V and J genes are TRBV5-1 and TRBJ2-2; no clear D. CDR1 is SGHRS, CDR2 YFSETQ, per germline. This CDR3 is built from 15 residues. Trimming removed 0 bases from V and 4 bases from J, with 10 bases in between. The CDR3 nucleotides are TGCGCCAGCAGCTTGGTAGCAGGCACCACCGGGGAGCTGTTTTTT. Protein sequence: CASSLVAGTTGELFF.

The table lists this clonotype with a few counts. This rearrangement joins TRBV6-1 to TRBJ1-4; D remains unclear. There are 13 residues in the CDR3. Per the germline V gene, CDR1 is MNHNS and CDR2 is SASEGT. Trimming took 7 bases from V and 0 from J, leaving 6 bases between them. The CDR3 region has the DNA TGTGCCAGCACTCGAGCAACTAATGAAAAACTGTTTTTT. This codes for CASTRATNEKLFF.

This clonotype came up many times. This chain joins TRBV5-5 and TRBJ2-5; no definite D call. From germline, CDR1 is SGHKS and CDR2 YYEKEE (reference sequence). The CDR3 has 15 residues. V lost 0 bases and J lost 5, with 14 bases in between. CDR3 region: CASSLGHFNAETQYF. CDR3 nucleotides: TGTGCCAGCAGCTTGGGACACTTCAATGCGGAGACCCAGTACTTC.

This clonotype was seen repeatedly, ten times or more. The V call is TRBV7-2, the J call TRBJ1-1, with D unresolved. V was pared by 1 base and J by 1 base, with 13 bases between. The CDR3 runs to 16 residues. Germline V gene sequence: CDR1 SGHTA, CDR2 FQGNSA. CDR3 nucleotide sequence: TGTGCCAGCAGCTTAGTGGGCGTGAGAGCGAACACTGAAGCTTTCTTT. Translated, it gives CASSLVGVRANTEAFF.

Ten or more counts support this clonotype. This chain joins TRBV3-1 and TRBJ1-1; TRBD1 is a possible D gene (5 bases). The V gene's germline CDR1 is LGHDT and CDR2 YNNKEL (reference sequence). Trimming removed 5 bases at V and 1 base at J, with 11 bases between. The CDR3 has 14 amino acids. CDR3 sequence (DNA): TGTGCCAGCAGCACAGGCTTCGCGAACACTGAAGCTTTCTTT. Amino acid sequence: CASSTGFANTEAFF.

This clonotype was detected many times. The chain joins TRBV9 to TRBJ2-7, with 8 bases matching TRBD2. Germline values: CDR1 SGDLS, CDR2 YYNGEE. This CDR3 has 16 residues. V trimming: 4 bases; J trimming: 5 bases; junction bases outside the gene matches: 14. The CDR3 nucleotides are TGTGCCAGCAGCCCCCAATTCAGCGGGAGTGGCCACGAGCAGTACTTC. Translated, it gives CASSPQFSGSGHEQYF.

This clonotype was found many times. The CDR3 here is CASSLLDSNQPQHF. CDR3 nucleotides: TGTGCCAGCAGTTTATTGGATAGCAATCAGCCCCAGCATTTT. The rearrangement uses TRBV27 and TRBJ1-5, with D uncertain. Deletions cut 1 base from V and 0 bases from J, with 4 bases between. CDR1 is MNHEY, CDR2 SMNVEV, per germline (reference sequence). The CDR3 consists of 14 residues.

This clonotype was counted many times. This sequence joins TRBV11-3 and TRBJ2-7; tentative D call: TRBD2 (5 bases). CDR1 SGHNT and CDR2 YENEEA come from the germline V gene. CDR3 length: 13 amino acids. V lost 3 bases to trimming and J lost 4 bases, with 10 bases between them. CDR3 nucleotides: TGTGCCAGCAGCTTCCCGGGGAAATACGAGCAGTACTTC. This gives the protein CASSFPGKYEQYF.

This rearrangement joins TRBV5-1 to TRBJ2-3; D remains unclear. V lost 4 bases, J lost 2 bases, and 14 bases lay in between. The CDR3 is made up of 15 amino acids. The germline V gene has CDR1 SGHRS and CDR2 YFSETQ. CDR3 sequence reads: CASSPGVLPTDTQYF. CDR3 in DNA: TGCGCCAGCAGCCCTGGGGTCTTACCCACAGATACGCAGTATTTT.

There are many counts of this clonotype. Compared with germline, one end of the junction differs, possibly owing to a read error. The chain combines TRBV2 with TRBJ1-1, with D hard to call. Germline-derived CDR1 and CDR2 are SNHLY and FYNNEI. This CDR3 is built from 13 residues. The CDR3 bases are TGTGCCAGCAGTGATGGCCTGAACCCTGAAGCTTTCTTT. It translates to CASSDGLNPEAFF.

This clonotype appeared many times. The genes are TRBV6-1 and TRBJ2-7; D not resolved. The CDR3 extends over 12 amino acids. V lost 2 bases and J lost 4, with 6 bases in between. CDR1 MNHNS and CDR2 SASEGT come from the germline V gene. CDR3 residues: CASSEHGYEQYF. The CDR3 DNA reads as TGTGCCAGCAGTGAACATGGGTACGAGCAGTACTTC.

This clonotype has only one observation. This rearrangement joins TRBV20-1 to TRBJ2-2; maybe TRBD1 (5 bases). V lost 0 bases and J 5 bases, leaving 13 bases between the germline ends. Germline CDR1 and CDR2: DFQATT and SNEGSKA (reference sequence). This CDR3 comprises 15 residues. The CDR3 DNA sequence: TGCAGTGCTAGAGATGGGGCAGCGATTACCGGGGAGCTGTTTTTT. It is translated as CSARDGAAITGELFF.

This clonotype was seen at least ten times. The rearrangement joins TRBV10-2 to TRBJ2-3; 9 nucleotides match TRBD2. In germline, CDR1 is WSHSY, CDR2 SAAADI. J gave up 2 bases and V 4 bases, and 4 bases lay outside the gene matches. This CDR3 is 15 amino acids long. CDR3 sequence reads: CASSVVAGVTDTQYF. DNA for the CDR3: TGCGCCAGCAGTGTGGTAGCGGGAGTCACAGATACGCAGTATTTT.

The V gene is TRBV7-2, the J gene TRBJ2-7; D is unresolved. Germline V gene data show CDR1 as SGHTA and CDR2 as FQGNSA. Trimming took off 10 bases at V and 6 bases at J, with 16 bases between the two ends. The CDR3 consists of 12 residues. CDR3 sequence: CAISLFGREQYF. The CDR3 coding sequence is TGTGCCATTAGCTTATTTGGTCGCGAGCAGTACTTC.

In its sample, this clonotype was seen many times. The chain employs TRBV12-3 or TRBV12-4 and TRBJ1-1; tentative D call: TRBD1 (5 bases). CDR3 size: 14 residues. V was pared by 3 bases and J by 3 bases, with 11 bases between. DNA of the CDR3: TGTGCCAGCAGTTTTCATGACAGACACACTGAAGCTTTCTTT. Its protein product is CASSFHDRHTEAFF.

This clonotype is labeled as medium-sized. V is TRBV7-8 and J is TRBJ1-1, with D possibly matching TRBD1 (5 bases). The germline V gene has CDR1 SGHVS and CDR2 FQNEAQ. The CDR3 covers 14 residues. The germline V and J ends were trimmed by 0 bases and 8 bases, with 13 bases remaining between them. CDR3 region: CASSLALQGLEAFF. The CDR3 coding sequence is TGTGCCAGCAGCTTAGCGCTTCAGGGACTGGAAGCTTTCTTT. The whole variable domain, remainder taken from reference TRBV7-8 and TRBJ1-1, is GAGVSQSPRYKVAKRGQDVALRCDPISGHVSLFWYQQALGQGPEFLTYFQNEAQLDKSGLPSDRFFAERPEGSVSTLKIQRTQQEDSAVYLCASSLALQGLEAFFGQGTRLTVV.

This clonotype was observed many times. The chain joins TRBV27 to TRBJ2-1; 8 nucleotides align to TRBD2. CDR1 is MNHEY and CDR2 is SMNVEV in the germline V gene (reference sequence). The V gene end was trimmed by 9 bases and the J gene end by 6 bases; junction bases not matched to a gene: 13. The CDR3 is 15 residues long. Here the CDR3 reads CASASQSGRVNEQFF. The CDR3, as DNA: TGTGCCAGTGCCTCTCAAAGCGGGAGAGTCAATGAGCAGTTCTTC.